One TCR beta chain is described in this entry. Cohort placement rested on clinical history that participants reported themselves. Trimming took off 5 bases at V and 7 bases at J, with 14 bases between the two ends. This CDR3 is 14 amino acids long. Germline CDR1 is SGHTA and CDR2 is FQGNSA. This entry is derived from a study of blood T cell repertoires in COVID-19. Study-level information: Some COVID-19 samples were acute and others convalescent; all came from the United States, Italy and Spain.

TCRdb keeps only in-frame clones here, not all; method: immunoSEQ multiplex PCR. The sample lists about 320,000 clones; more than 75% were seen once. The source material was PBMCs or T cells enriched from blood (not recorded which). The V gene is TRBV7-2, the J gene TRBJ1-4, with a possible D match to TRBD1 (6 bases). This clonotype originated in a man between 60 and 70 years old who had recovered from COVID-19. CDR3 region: CASSHPGGGEKLFF. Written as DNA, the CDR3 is TGTGCCAGCAGCCATCCGGGGGGCGGTGAAAAACTGTTTTTT.